This TCR beta chain stems from a study of identical twins. Only one count was recorded for this clonotype. The antigen is unknown. Notes on the study in general: Memory repertoires lacked the insertion deficit that abundant cord blood beta clonotypes showed.

With V trimmed by 4 bases and J by 4 bases, 13 bases remained unmatched. From germline, CDR1 is LGHNT and CDR2 FRNRAP. The CDR3 covers 18 residues. Through template switching, a universal primer site was introduced, and the cDNA contained unique molecular identifiers. TCRdb itself ran the 5' RACE reads through MiXCR, one entry per CDR3 protein. Among hundreds of thousands of distinct CDR3 sequences, 12% were seen once, and the ten largest hold roughly 1.5%. The data also belong to a second study, concerning yellow fever vaccine responses in identical twins.

The specimen was PBMCs. This rearrangement joins TRBV12-5 to TRBJ2-2, with 9 bases lining up with TRBD1. The clonotype was recovered from a woman aged 18-29 years in good health. Here the CDR3 reads CASGSSRGTGRITGELFF. In DNA form, the CDR3 reads TGTGCTAGTGGTTCATCCCGCGGGACAGGGAGGATCACCGGGGAGCTGTTTTTT.